This is a list of T cell receptor beta chains from one sample in a study of T cell responses to AZD1222 COVID-19 vaccine. Data came from immunoSEQ multiplex PCR; TCRdb stores just in-frame clones and leaves some out. In the table there are about 110,000 clones, more than 90% of which are singletons. This material consisted of peripheral blood, taken on day 0 of AZD1222 vaccination. These TCRs come from an adult in good health. The CDR3 runs from the conserved cysteine through the conserved F or W. D genes are given only for firm matches. Part of the rows lack a size; the others show once, few, many or a class for expanded clones.

D,V,length,size,CDR3
.,TRBV19,13,.,CASGFRVGEKLFF
.,TRBV18,17,.,CASSPSGGASSNQPQHF
TRBD2,TRBV27,21,.,CASSDPGGSGTPNSGANVLTF
TRBD1,TRBV7-2,16,.,CASSLDLGPGGTEAFF
.,TRBV12-3/TRBV12-4,13,once,CASSPTTNTEAFF
.,TRBV19,14,.,CASSMTAPAYEQYF
.,TRBV30,14,.,CAWLAGNHLYGYTF
TRBD2,TRBV7-6,17,.,CASSSRLAGEFSGELFF
TRBD1,TRBV7-8,16,.,CASSLAVGQGAFEAFF
.,TRBV9,14,few,CASSVTSSDSPLHF
.,TRBV2,14,.,CASSDPVGTDTQYF
TRBD1,TRBV19,14,.,CASSRQGPSYGYTF
.,TRBV12-3/TRBV12-4,11,.,CASSLNRPLAF
.,TRBV6-2/TRBV6-3,11,.,CASSYAGEAFF
TRBD1,TRBV6-6,15,.,CASSISGTGDTEAFF
.,TRBV30,14,.,CAWSVSSSGNTIYF
TRBD1,TRBV4-1,15,.,CASSLFGTVNEKLFF
.,TRBV11-3,13,.,CASGMGRYNEQFF
TRBD1,TRBV29-1,14,.,CSVRLGTGNTEAFF
.,TRBV20-1,14,few,CSASPQGGNQPQHF
.,TRBV9,14,.,CASSRGATNEKLFF
TRBD1,TRBV5-6,15,once,CASSLSGGEGQPQHF
.,TRBV20-1,11,.,CSAPRRDTQYF
TRBD1,TRBV7-2,14,.,CASSPDRANYGYTF
.,TRBV13,16,.,CASSLFGRAANTEAFF
.,TRBV19,12,.,CASSIVGNEQFF
.,TRBV3-1/TRBV3-2,14,.,CASSQRDRYTEAFF
TRBD2,TRBV10-2,14,.,CASSEAGRAGELFF
TRBD2,TRBV5-1,17,few,CASSPGRLAGPPGEQYF
.,TRBV18,15,.,CASSPPIGSPVGQYF
.,TRBV29-1,13,.,CSLAATGSSGYTF
.,TRBV18,16,.,CASSPRKGTLNTEAFF
.,TRBV7-2,15,once,CASSPRGGFNQPQHF
.,TRBV30,14,.,CAWGRTAPFEGYTF
.,TRBV7-9,12,.,CASSTDTYEQYF
TRBD1,TRBV5-6,16,.,CASSFRGYGQVETQYF
.,TRBV7-9,15,.,CASSPPAAANEKLFF
.,TRBV5-6,15,.,CASSLVTGAGNEQFF
TRBD2,TRBV24-1,15,.,CATSDGTISYNEQFF
.,TRBV5-5,15,.,CASSQGGRGGYGYTF
.,TRBV6-6,17,few,CASSPWAIRGVNTEAFF
.,TRBV27,15,.,CASSNGQSGANVLTF
TRBD2,TRBV2,18,.,CASRDGRGRLGGLETQYF
.,TRBV19,17,.,CASSIGVGGSSYNEQFF
.,TRBV4-1,17,once,CASSQQSPPRAGYGYTF
.,TRBV4-2,14,.,CASSQAGVGDEQFF
.,TRBV4-3,13,.,CASSQGGIETQYF
.,TRBV5-1,13,.,CASSPGPEDTQYF
.,TRBV21-1,14,.,CASSHEVSNQPQHF
.,TRBV6-2/TRBV6-3,14,.,CASSDQGYNSPLHF
.,TRBV28,17,.,CASRPIPGRGRDTEAFF
.,TRBV6-5,13,.,CASSYRGGEGYTF
.,TRBV4-2,17,.,CASSTSLGAVSYNEQFF
TRBD2,TRBV7-2,15,.,CASTRLAGITDTQYF
.,TRBV19,14,.,CASSIVSGPRGEYF
.,TRBV7-2,15,.,CASSLEPGSGNTIYF
TRBD2,TRBV6-2/TRBV6-3,12,.,CASSKASGGQYF
TRBD1,TRBV27,13,.,CASSFHRGTEAFF
.,TRBV5-1,11,.,CASIRDGEAFF
.,TRBV5-1,14,.,CASSPAGLNQPQHF